This TCR beta chain was sequenced during a study of human T cells and chemical hapten exposure. The overall study: All patients underwent weekly scalp dosing with diphenylcyclopropenone for the full approximately 25-week study. Findings of the study overall: Expanded TCRs made up significantly more big CDR3 similarity clusters than controls did. PT1 expanded TCR numbers rose with patch test score. Alopecia was present in the donors, so their immune response may differ from healthy people's.

Regarding time point: pre-sensitization, week 0. Treatment of the sample: therapeutic diphenylcyclopropenone sensitization with weekly scalp DPC. This clonotype was seen repeatedly, ten times or more. Its specificity is unknown. This CDR3 is 16 amino acids long. Germline trimming cut 2 bases from V and 2 bases from J; bases unmatched to any gene: 5. Germline lookup yields CDR1 SQVTM and CDR2 ANQGSEA. TCRdb re-analysed the RACE reads in MiXCR, keeping a single row per CDR3 protein. Of approximately 370,000 distinct CDR3 sequences in the sample, around 5% were seen once. This clonotype originated in a woman aged 18-30 years with alopecia areata. Some clones in this sample may be carry-over from other donors' samples. The J gene is TRBJ2-1, the V gene TRBV29-1; 11 bases are shared with TRBD2. The specimen was whole blood, collected in connection with sensitization to the hapten diphenylcyclopropenone (DPC). CDR3 loop: CSVELAGGRPYNEQFF. The CDR3 DNA follows: TGCAGCGTTGAACTAGCGGGGGGCCGACCCTACAATGAGCAGTTCTTC.